Listed here are 3 T cell receptor beta chains from one sample, sequenced in a study of OX40 agonist ivuxolimab in advanced cancers. Libraries came from the immunoSEQ multiplex PCR assay. TCRdb carries this immuneACCESS record with in-frame sequences only. Its versions omit some clonotypes, under half of them owing to an unresolved V gene in the studies checked, with the rest unexplained. The sample table lists tens of thousands of clones, roughly 91% of them with a count of one. The ten largest clones represent approximately 25% of the sample. The sample was CD4+ or CD8+ T cells sorted from blood, taken in a trial of the OX40 agonist ivuxolimab. These receptor sequences come from an adult with an advanced solid tumor such as melanoma, head and neck, liver or kidney cancer.

The gene calls are TRBV11-2 and TRBJ2-2, with D perhaps matching TRBD1 or TRBD2 (5 bases each). CDR1 is SGHAT and CDR2 is FQNNGV in the germline V gene. The V and J ends lost 3 bases and 11 bases respectively, with 16 bases between them. This CDR3 contains 14 residues. CDR3 residues: CASSFEAGTGELFF. The CDR3 nucleotides read TGTGCCAGCAGCTTTGAAGCCGGGACGGGAGAGCTGTTTTTT.

This chain links TRBV9 with TRBJ2-3; no reliable D call. CDR3 length equals 15 residues. Germline CDR1 SGDLS, CDR2 YYNGEE. V gave up 0 bases and J gave up 5 bases, with 13 bases separating them. The CDR3 DNA reads as TGTGCCAGCAGCGTAGTAGGCTCGAAGGGAGATACGCAGTATTTT. Translating gives CASSVVGSKGDTQYF. The entire variable domain, with the rest obtained from reference TRBV9 and TRBJ2-3, is as follows: DSGVTQTPKHLITATGQRVTLRCSPRSGDLSVYWYQQSLDQGLQFLIQYYNGEERAKGNILERFSAQQFPDLHSELNLSSLELGDSALYFCASSVVGSKGDTQYFGPGTRLTVL.

In this sample, this clone turned up once. V is TRBV2 and J is TRBJ1-5; no clear D gene. With 2 bases removed from V and 0 bases from J, the gap between germline ends came to 14 bases. This CDR3 has 17 residues. In germline, CDR1 is SNHLY, CDR2 FYNNEI. The CDR3 region is CASSEQEPFYSNQPQHF. The CDR3 DNA reads as TGTGCCAGCAGTGAACAGGAGCCCTTCTATAGCAATCAGCCCCAGCATTTT.